This entry is about one TCR beta chain. The study ran its PCR with 60 Vbeta and 13 Jbeta primers. Clones were sequenced by immunoSEQ multiplex PCR, and TCRdb holds only the in-frame ones, with some missing. Among 84,000 or so clones listed, about 88% were seen once. Trimming cost V 5 bases and J 9 bases; bases outside gene matches: 21. Germline V gives CDR1 MNHNS, CDR2 SASEGT. The CDR3 sequence is 18 residues long. This specimen belongs to a study of cytomegalovirus exposure and HLA in healthy donors. This receptor was identified in a woman between 45 and 60 years old in good health and CMV-seronegative. The chain is built from TRBV6-1 and TRBJ2-5; 10 bases are shared with TRBD2. What was sequenced was PBMCs. CDR3 sequence reads: CASSKGIEAGGLVKAQYF. The DNA of the CDR3 is TGTGCCAGCAGTAAAGGGATTGAAGCGGGGGGGTTGGTAAAGGCCCAGTACTTC.